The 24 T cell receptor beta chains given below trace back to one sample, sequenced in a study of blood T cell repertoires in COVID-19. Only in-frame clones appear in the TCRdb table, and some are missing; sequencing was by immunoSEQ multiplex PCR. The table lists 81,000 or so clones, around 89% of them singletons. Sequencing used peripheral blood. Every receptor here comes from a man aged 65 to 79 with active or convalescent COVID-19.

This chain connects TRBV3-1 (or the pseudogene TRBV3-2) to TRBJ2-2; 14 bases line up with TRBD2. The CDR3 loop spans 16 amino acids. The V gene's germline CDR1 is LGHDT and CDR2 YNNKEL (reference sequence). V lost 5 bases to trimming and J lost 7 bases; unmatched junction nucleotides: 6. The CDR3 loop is CASSGGLAGAYGELFF. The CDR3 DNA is TGTGCCAGCAGCGGGGGACTAGCGGGGGCCTACGGGGAGCTGTTTTTT.

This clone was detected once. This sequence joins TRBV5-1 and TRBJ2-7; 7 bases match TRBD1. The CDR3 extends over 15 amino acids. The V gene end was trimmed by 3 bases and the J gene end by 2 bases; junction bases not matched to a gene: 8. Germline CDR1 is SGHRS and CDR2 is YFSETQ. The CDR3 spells CASSSAGGAAYEQYF. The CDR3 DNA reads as TGCGCCAGCAGCTCCGCAGGGGGAGCTGCCTACGAGCAGTACTTC.

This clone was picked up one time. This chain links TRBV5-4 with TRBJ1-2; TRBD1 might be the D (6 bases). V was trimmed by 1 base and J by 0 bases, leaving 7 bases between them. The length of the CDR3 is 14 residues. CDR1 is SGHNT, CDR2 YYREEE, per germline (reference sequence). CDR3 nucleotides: TGTGCCAGCAGCTTGACAGGGACTAACTATGGCTACACCTTC. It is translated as CASSLTGTNYGYTF.

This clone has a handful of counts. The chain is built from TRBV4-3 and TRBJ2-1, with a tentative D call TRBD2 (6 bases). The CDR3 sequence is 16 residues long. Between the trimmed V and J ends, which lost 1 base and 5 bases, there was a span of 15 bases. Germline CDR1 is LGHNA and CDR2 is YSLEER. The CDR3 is CASSQVIGGLNNEQFF. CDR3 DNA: TGCGCCAGCAGCCAAGTCATCGGGGGTTTAAACAATGAGCAGTTCTTC.

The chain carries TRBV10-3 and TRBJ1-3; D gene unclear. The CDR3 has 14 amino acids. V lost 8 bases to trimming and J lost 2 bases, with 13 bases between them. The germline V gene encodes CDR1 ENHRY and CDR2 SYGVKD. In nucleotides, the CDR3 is TGTGCCATCGCACCTCAAAGCGCTGGAAACACCATATATTTT. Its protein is CAIAPQSAGNTIYF.

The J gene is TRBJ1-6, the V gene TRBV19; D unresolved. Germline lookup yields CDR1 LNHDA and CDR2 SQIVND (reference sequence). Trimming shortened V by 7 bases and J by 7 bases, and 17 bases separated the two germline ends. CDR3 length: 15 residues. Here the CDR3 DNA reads TGTGCCAGTAATCGAATTGTGGGCGCGAATTCACCCCTCCACTTT. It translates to CASNRIVGANSPLHF. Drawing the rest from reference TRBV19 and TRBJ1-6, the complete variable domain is DGGITQSPKYLFRKEGQNVTLSCEQNLNHDAMYWYRQDPGQGLRLIYYSQIVNDFQKGDIAEGYSVSREKKESFPLTVTSAQKNPTAFYLCASNRIVGANSPLHFGNGTRLTVT.

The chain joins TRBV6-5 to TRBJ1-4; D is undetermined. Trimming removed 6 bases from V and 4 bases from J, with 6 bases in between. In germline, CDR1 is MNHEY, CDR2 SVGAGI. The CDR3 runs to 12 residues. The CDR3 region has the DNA TGTGCCAGCAGCTCACTTAATGAAAAACTGTTTTTT. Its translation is CASSSLNEKLFF.

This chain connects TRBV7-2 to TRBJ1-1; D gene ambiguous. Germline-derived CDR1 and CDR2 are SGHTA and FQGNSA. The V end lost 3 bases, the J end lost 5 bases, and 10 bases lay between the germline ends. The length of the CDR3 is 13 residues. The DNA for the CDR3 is TGTGCCAGCAGCTTTGACACATCGACTGAAGCTTTCTTT. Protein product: CASSFDTSTEAFF.

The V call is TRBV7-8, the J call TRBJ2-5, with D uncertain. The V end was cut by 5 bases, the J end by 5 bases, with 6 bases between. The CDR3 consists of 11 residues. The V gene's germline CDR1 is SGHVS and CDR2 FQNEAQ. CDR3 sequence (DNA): TGTGCCAGCAGCCCTTTGGAGACCCAGTACTTC. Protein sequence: CASSPLETQYF. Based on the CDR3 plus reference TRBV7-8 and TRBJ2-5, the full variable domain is GAGVSQSPRYKVAKRGQDVALRCDPISGHVSLFWYQQALGQGPEFLTYFQNEAQLDKSGLPSDRFFAERPEGSVSTLKIQRTQQEDSAVYLCASSPLETQYFGPGTRLLVL.

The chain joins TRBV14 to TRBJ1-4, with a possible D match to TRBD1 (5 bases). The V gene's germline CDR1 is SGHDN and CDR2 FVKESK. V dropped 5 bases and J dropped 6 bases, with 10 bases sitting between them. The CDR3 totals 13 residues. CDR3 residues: CASSKQVHEKLFF. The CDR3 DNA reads TGTGCCAGCAGCAAACAGGTTCATGAAAAACTGTTTTTT.

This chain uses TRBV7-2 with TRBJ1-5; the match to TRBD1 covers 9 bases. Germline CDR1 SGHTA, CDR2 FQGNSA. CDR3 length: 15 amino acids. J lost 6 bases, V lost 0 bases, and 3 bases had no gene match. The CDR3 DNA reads TGTGCCAGCAGCTTAGCAGGACAGGGGTTTCAGCCCCAGCATTTT. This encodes CASSLAGQGFQPQHF.

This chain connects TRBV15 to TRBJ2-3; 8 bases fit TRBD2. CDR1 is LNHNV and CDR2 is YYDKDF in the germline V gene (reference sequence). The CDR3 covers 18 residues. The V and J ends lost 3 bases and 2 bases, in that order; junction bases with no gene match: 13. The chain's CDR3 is CATSSRPLGGGNTDTQYF. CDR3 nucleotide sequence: TGTGCCACCAGCAGTCGACCACTGGGCGGGGGGAACACAGATACGCAGTATTTT. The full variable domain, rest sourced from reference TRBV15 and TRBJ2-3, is DAMVIQNPRYQVTQFGKPVTLSCSQTLNHNVMYWYQQKSSQAPKLLFHYYDKDFNNEADTPDNFQSRRPNTSFCFLDIRSPGLGDTAMYLCATSSRPLGGGNTDTQYFGPGTRLTVL.

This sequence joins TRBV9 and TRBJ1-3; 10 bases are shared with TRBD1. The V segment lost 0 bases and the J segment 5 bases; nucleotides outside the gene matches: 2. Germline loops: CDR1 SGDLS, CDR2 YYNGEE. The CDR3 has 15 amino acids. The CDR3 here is CASSVGQGARNTIYF. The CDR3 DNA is TGTGCCAGCAGCGTAGGACAGGGGGCGAGAAACACCATATATTTT.

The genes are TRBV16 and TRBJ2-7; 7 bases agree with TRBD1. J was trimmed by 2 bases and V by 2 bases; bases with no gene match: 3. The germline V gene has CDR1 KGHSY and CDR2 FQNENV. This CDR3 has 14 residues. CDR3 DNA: TGTGCCAGCAGCCAACCGGGACAGACCTACGAGCAGTACTTC. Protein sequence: CASSQPGQTYEQYF.

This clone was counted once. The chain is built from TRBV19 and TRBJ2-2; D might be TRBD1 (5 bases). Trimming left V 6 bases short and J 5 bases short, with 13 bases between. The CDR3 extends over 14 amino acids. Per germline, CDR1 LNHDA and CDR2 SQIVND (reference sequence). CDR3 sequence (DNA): TGTGCCAGTAGGCCAGATCGACAGACCGGGGAGCTGTTTTTT. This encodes CASRPDRQTGELFF.

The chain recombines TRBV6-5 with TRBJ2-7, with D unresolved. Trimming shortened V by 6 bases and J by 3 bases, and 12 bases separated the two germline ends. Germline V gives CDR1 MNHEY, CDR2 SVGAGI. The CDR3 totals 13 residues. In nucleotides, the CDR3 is TGTGCCAGCAGGACCGGCCGCGGCTACGAGCAGTACTTC. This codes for CASRTGRGYEQYF.

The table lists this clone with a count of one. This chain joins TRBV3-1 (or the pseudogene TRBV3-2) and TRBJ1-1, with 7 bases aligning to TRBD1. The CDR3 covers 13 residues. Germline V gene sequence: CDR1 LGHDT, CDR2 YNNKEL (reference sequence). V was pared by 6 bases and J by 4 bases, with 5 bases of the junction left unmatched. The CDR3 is CASRRQGSTEAFF. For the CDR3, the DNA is TGTGCCAGCAGAAGACAGGGATCCACTGAAGCTTTCTTT.

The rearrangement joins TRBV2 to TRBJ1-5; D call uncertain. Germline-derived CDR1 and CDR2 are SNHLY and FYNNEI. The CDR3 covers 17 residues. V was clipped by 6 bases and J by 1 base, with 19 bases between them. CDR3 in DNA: TGTGCCAGCAGCCATGACAAGGCCGGTAGGAGCAATCAGCCCCAGCATTTT. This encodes CASSHDKAGRSNQPQHF.

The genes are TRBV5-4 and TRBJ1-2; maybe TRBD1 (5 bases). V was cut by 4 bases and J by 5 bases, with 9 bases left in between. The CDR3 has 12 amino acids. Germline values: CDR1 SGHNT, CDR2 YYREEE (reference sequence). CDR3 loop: CASSAGEYGYTF. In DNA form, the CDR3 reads TGTGCCAGCAGCGCGGGGGAATATGGCTACACCTTC.

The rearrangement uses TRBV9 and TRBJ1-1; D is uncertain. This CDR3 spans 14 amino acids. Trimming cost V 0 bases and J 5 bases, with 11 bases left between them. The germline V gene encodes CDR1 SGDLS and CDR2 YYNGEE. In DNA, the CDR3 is TGTGCCAGCAGCGTAGCGGGAGGGAGAACTGAAGCTTTCTTT. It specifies CASSVAGGRTEAFF.

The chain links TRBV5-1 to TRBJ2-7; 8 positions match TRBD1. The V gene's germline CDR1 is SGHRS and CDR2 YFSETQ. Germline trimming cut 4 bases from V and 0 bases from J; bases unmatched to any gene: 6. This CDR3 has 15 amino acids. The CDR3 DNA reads TGCGCCAGCAGCCCCGGGACAGGCCTCTCCTACGAGCAGTACTTC. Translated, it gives CASSPGTGLSYEQYF. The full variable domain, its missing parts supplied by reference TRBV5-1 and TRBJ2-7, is KAGVTQTPRYLIKTRGQQVTLSCSPISGHRSVSWYQQTPGQGLQFLFEYFSETQRNKGNFPGRFSGRQFSNSRSEMNVSTLELGDSALYLCASSPGTGLSYEQYFGPGTRLTVT.

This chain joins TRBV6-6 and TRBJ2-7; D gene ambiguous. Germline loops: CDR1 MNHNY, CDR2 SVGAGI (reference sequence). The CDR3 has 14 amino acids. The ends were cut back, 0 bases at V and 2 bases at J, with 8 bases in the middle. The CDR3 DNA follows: TGTGCCAGCAGTTACTCTGAGGTAACCTACGAGCAGTACTTC. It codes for CASSYSEVTYEQYF.

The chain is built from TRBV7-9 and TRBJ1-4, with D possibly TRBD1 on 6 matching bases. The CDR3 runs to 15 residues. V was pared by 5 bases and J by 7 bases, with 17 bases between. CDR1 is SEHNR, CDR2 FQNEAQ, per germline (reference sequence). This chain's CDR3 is CASSPTGKLGEKLFF. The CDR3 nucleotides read TGTGCCAGCAGCCCTACAGGGAAGTTAGGTGAAAAACTGTTTTTT.

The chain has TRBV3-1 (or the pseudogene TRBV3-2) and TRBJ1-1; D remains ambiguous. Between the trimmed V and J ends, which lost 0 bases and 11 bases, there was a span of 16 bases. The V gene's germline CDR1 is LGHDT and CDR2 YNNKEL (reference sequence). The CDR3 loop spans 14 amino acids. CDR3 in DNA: TGTGCCAGCAGCCAAGATCATACCGAGATTCGGGCTTTCTTT. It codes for CASSQDHTEIRAFF.